The TCR beta chain under discussion was sequenced for a study of beta chain features in type 1 diabetes. Regarding this clone: Antigen unknown.

Donors contributed one heparinised blood draw apiece, averaging roughly 100 mL. Study findings and constraints: High TCR expression in some cells could lead to their over-representation in cDNA sequencing. Within patients, naive, central memory and Treg TCRB repertoires seemed more similar than within healthy donors.

All of the isolated RNA was reverse transcribed, so expressed TCRB transcripts were sequenced. Assay: immunoSEQ multiplex PCR; the TCRdb copy retains only in-frame clones and omits some. In the table there are 900,000 or so clones, about a sixth of which are singletons. This clonotype originated in a woman aged 18-29 years in good health. The specimen sequenced was naive CD4+ T cells from blood.

The CDR3, as DNA: TGTGCCAGCACCACTAGCGGGAGGGCCTATACCGGGGAGCTGTTTTTT. Translated, it gives CASTTSGRAYTGELFF. V usage is TRBV6-6 and J usage is TRBJ2-2, with 13 bases identical to TRBD2. The CDR3 is made up of 16 amino acids. The V segment lost 7 bases and the J segment 5 bases; nucleotides outside the gene matches: 7. The V gene's germline CDR1 is MNHNY and CDR2 SVGAGI (reference sequence).